What follows are 9 T cell receptor beta chains derived from one specimen sequenced in a study of blood T cell repertoires in COVID-19 (dated by TCRdb to the early 2020s). The library was made by the immunoSEQ multiplex PCR assay. TCRdb's version of the immuneACCESS table is confined to in-frame rearrangements and falls short of the full clone set. An unresolved V gene accounts for under half of the shortfall where checked; the remainder is of unknown origin. The sample table records some 150,000 clones; just over 85% of these occur just once. The ten most abundant clones make up around 8.2% of the sample. Sequencing was performed on peripheral blood. The receptors originated from an older woman with acute or convalescent COVID-19.

The chain links TRBV11-3 to TRBJ1-4; 11 bases are shared with TRBD1. The ends lost 3 bases at V and 3 bases at J; junction bases unmatched: 9. The CDR3 is made up of 18 amino acids. The germline CDR1 and CDR2 sequences are SGHNT and YENEEA. CDR3: CASSFRTGGVGANEKLFF. The CDR3 bases are TGTGCCAGCAGCTTTCGGACAGGGGGCGTCGGGGCTAATGAAAAACTGTTTTTT.

The chain couples TRBV7-9 to TRBJ1-4, with 7 bases fitting TRBD1. The CDR3 is 14 residues long. V shed 5 bases, J shed 8 bases, and the junction held 8 bases outside the gene matches. CDR1 and CDR2 (germline): SEHNR, FQNEAQ (reference sequence). The CDR3 loop reads CASSPGQLPEKLFF. CDR3 sequence (DNA): TGTGCCAGCAGCCCGGGACAGCTACCCGAAAAACTGTTTTTT.

A few counts support this clone. V gene TRBV5-1 combines with J gene TRBJ2-1; 9 nucleotides match TRBD2. The junction had 7 bases not matched to a gene; V was cut back by 0 bases and J by 9 bases. The CDR3 has 15 residues. Germline V gene data show CDR1 as SGHRS and CDR2 as YFSETQ. The CDR3 coding sequence is TGCGCCAGCAGCTTGGGCGGCGGGGGGGCCCTTGAGCAGTTCTTC. It codes for CASSLGGGGALEQFF.

This clone is deemed large (0.1 to 1%). The gene calls are TRBV27 and TRBJ1-2; 7 nucleotides align to TRBD1. The V gene end was trimmed by 7 bases and the J gene end by 8 bases; junction bases not matched to a gene: 19. Germline V gene data show CDR1 as MNHEY and CDR2 as SMNVEV (reference sequence). The CDR3 length is 16 residues. The CDR3 here is CASTSLTLDRLSGYTF. CDR3 nucleotide sequence: TGTGCCAGCACCTCCTTAACCCTGGACAGGCTAAGCGGCTACACCTTC.

This chain connects TRBV6-5 to TRBJ2-7; TRBD1 matches at 7 bases. The germline V gene encodes CDR1 MNHEY and CDR2 SVGAGI. V gave up 4 bases and J gave up 5 bases; unmatched junction bases: 14. The CDR3 totals 16 residues. Written as DNA, the CDR3 is TGTGCCAGCAGTTTCCCAACTTCCGACAGGGTAGACGAGCAGTACTTC. As protein: CASSFPTSDRVDEQYF.

The chain joins TRBV6-5 to TRBJ1-1, with D possibly TRBD1 on 5 matching bases. Germline V gene data show CDR1 as MNHEY and CDR2 as SVGAGI. The V and J ends lost 7 bases and 1 base respectively, with 10 bases between them. This CDR3 has 13 residues. For the CDR3, the DNA is TGTGCCAGCAAACGGACACAGAACACTGAAGCTTTCTTT. This encodes CASKRTQNTEAFF.

The chain recombines TRBV15 with TRBJ1-1, with 10 bases identical to TRBD1. Trimming at V came to 1 base and at J to 7 bases, leaving 3 bases not matched to a gene. Per germline, CDR1 LNHNV and CDR2 YYDKDF (reference sequence). This CDR3 spans 14 amino acids. CDR3 sequence reads: CATSRGGTGDEAFF. DNA of the CDR3: TGTGCCACCAGCAGAGGCGGGACAGGGGATGAAGCTTTCTTT.

The V and J genes are TRBV30 and TRBJ1-5; maybe TRBD1 (5 bases). There are 13 residues in the CDR3. V gave up 3 bases and J gave up 6 bases, with 12 bases separating them. CDR1 GTSNPN and CDR2 SVGIG come from the germline V gene (reference sequence). CDR3 region: CAWSQIQGQPQHF. Here the CDR3 DNA reads TGTGCCTGGAGCCAAATTCAGGGTCAGCCCCAGCATTTT.

The chain has TRBV4-1 and TRBJ1-5; D is perhaps TRBD1 (5 bases). V shed 0 bases and J shed 2 bases, with 8 bases lying between them. The CDR3 is made up of 15 amino acids. CDR1 is MGHRA, CDR2 YSYEKL, per germline. CDR3: CASSQDGGGNQPQHF. In DNA form, the CDR3 reads TGCGCCAGCAGCCAAGATGGGGGGGGCAATCAGCCCCAGCATTTT.